Listed below are T cell receptor beta chains from one sample, sequenced in a study of human T cells and chemical hapten exposure. TCRdb re-analysed the 5' RACE reads in MiXCR, keeping a single row per CDR3 protein. The profile covers about 140,000 distinct CDR3 sequences, with roughly 4.1% appearing a single time and over 1.1% taken by the ten largest. These receptors were taken from a female donor in good health. Both conserved end residues are part of each CDR3. Each record gives: V gene, clone size, D gene, J gene, CDR3 DNA, CDR3 protein. A D gene is named only where the DNA matches it firmly. The size field is filled for only some rows; it gives once, few, many or a size class.

v_gene: TRBV29-1; abundance: many; d_gene: .; j_gene: TRBJ1-1; CDR3nt: TGCAGCGTAGACGACGGCACTGAAGCTTTCTTT; CDR3aa: CSVDDGTEAFF
v_gene: TRBV7-3; abundance: many; d_gene: .; j_gene: TRBJ1-2; CDR3nt: TGTGCCAGCCAGCTTATTAGGGGCAGCTATGGCTACACCTTC; CDR3aa: CASQLIRGSYGYTF
v_gene: TRBV13; abundance: .; d_gene: TRBD1; j_gene: TRBJ2-1; CDR3nt: TGTGCCAGCAGCTTGTTTGGACAGGGCACCTACAATGAGCAGTTCTTC; CDR3aa: CASSLFGQGTYNEQFF
v_gene: TRBV5-1; abundance: many; d_gene: .; j_gene: TRBJ2-3; CDR3nt: TGCGCCAGCAGCTTGGGGTCGGGCAGGGAGAAAGATACGCAGTATTTT; CDR3aa: CASSLGSGREKDTQYF
v_gene: TRBV5-1; abundance: many; d_gene: .; j_gene: TRBJ2-5; CDR3nt: TGCGCCAGCAGCTTGGCGATTAGCTCAGAGAAGACCCAGTACTTC; CDR3aa: CASSLAISSEKTQYF
v_gene: TRBV6-5; abundance: many; d_gene: .; j_gene: TRBJ1-6; CDR3nt: TGTGCCAGCAGTTACGCGGGTTCACCCCTCCACTTT; CDR3aa: CASSYAGSPLHF
v_gene: TRBV5-6; abundance: few; d_gene: TRBD2; j_gene: TRBJ2-1; CDR3nt: TGTGCCAGCAGCTTGAGGAGCGGGGTGACATACTACAATGAGCAGTTCTTC; CDR3aa: CASSLRSGVTYYNEQFF
v_gene: TRBV20-1; abundance: many; d_gene: .; j_gene: TRBJ1-1; CDR3nt: TGCAGTGCTTTCAGGACCGAAGCTTTCTTT; CDR3aa: CSAFRTEAFF
v_gene: TRBV5-6; abundance: .; d_gene: TRBD2; j_gene: TRBJ2-2; CDR3nt: TGTGCCAGCAGACGACTAGCCGGCACCGGGGAGCTGTTTTTT; CDR3aa: CASRRLAGTGELFF
v_gene: TRBV18; abundance: many; d_gene: TRBD1; j_gene: TRBJ2-2; CDR3nt: TGTGCCAGCTCCCCTCAGGGGGCCAACACCGGGGAGCTGTTTTTT; CDR3aa: CASSPQGANTGELFF
v_gene: TRBV7-3; abundance: many; d_gene: TRBD2; j_gene: TRBJ2-1; CDR3nt: TGTGCCAGCAGCTCCGACGGGGGGGGCTACAATGAGCAGTTCTTC; CDR3aa: CASSSDGGGYNEQFF
v_gene: TRBV5-1; abundance: many; d_gene: TRBD1; j_gene: TRBJ1-2; CDR3nt: TGCGCCAGCAGACCGACAGGGACCAACTATGGCTACACCTTC; CDR3aa: CASRPTGTNYGYTF
v_gene: TRBV4-3; abundance: many; d_gene: .; j_gene: TRBJ1-2; CDR3nt: TGCGCCAGCAGCCAAAGGGGATATGGCTACACCTTC; CDR3aa: CASSQRGYGYTF
v_gene: TRBV29-1; abundance: .; d_gene: .; j_gene: TRBJ2-2; CDR3nt: TGCAGCGCTGGGGGGCAGGTGAACACCGGGGAGCTGTTTTTT; CDR3aa: CSAGGQVNTGELFF
v_gene: TRBV12-3/TRBV12-4; abundance: many; d_gene: .; j_gene: TRBJ1-5; CDR3nt: TGTGCCAGCAGTCCCCGGCCCCAGGGTCAGCCCCAGCATTTT; CDR3aa: CASSPRPQGQPQHF
v_gene: TRBV5-4; abundance: many; d_gene: TRBD2; j_gene: TRBJ2-3; CDR3nt: TGTGCCAGCAGTTCGGCCGGGGGGTTGGCAGATACGCAGTATTTT; CDR3aa: CASSSAGGLADTQYF
v_gene: TRBV5-6; abundance: many; d_gene: .; j_gene: TRBJ2-2; CDR3nt: TGTGCCAGCAGCTTGGAAAGGCGGCTAGCTAGCGGGGAGCTGTTTTTT; CDR3aa: CASSLERRLASGELFF
v_gene: TRBV4-2; abundance: many; d_gene: .; j_gene: TRBJ1-1; CDR3nt: TGTGCCAGCAGCCAAGATCCGTGGCCAGGTTCGACCATGAACACTGAAGCTTTCTTT; CDR3aa: CASSQDPWPGSTMNTEAFF
v_gene: TRBV2; abundance: many; d_gene: TRBD2; j_gene: TRBJ2-3; CDR3nt: TGTGCCAGCAGTAGAGGACTAGGCGGCACAGATACGCAGTATTTT; CDR3aa: CASSRGLGGTDTQYF
v_gene: TRBV5-1; abundance: many; d_gene: .; j_gene: TRBJ2-6; CDR3nt: TGCGCCAGCAGCTCGGAAGCCTCCTCTGGGGCCAACGTCCTGACTTTC; CDR3aa: CASSSEASSGANVLTF